One sample yielded the 29 T cell receptor beta chains listed below, sequenced in a study of metastatic and nonmetastatic thyroid tumors (dated by TCRdb to 2020 to 2022). No patient had received any treatment before thyroid surgery. Library generation was performed with PCR. The reads were generated on an Illumina HiSeq 4000. TCRdb reworked the public reads: Q25 trimming with fastp, MiXCR clone assembly, productive beta chains retained. The sample table holds approximately 30,000 clones, of which roughly 18% were seen once. The top ten clonotypes cover over 6% of the sample. The specimen sequenced was blood. These receptors all come from a female donor with papillary thyroid cancer or a benign thyroid nodule (not recorded which). Some clones in this sample may be carry-over from other donors' samples.

This clone was detected a few times. The rearrangement uses TRBV6-1 and TRBJ1-1; 7 positions agree with TRBD1. V dropped 4 bases and J dropped 12; count of bases not matched to a gene: 11. Germline-derived CDR1 and CDR2 are MNHNS and SASEGT. The CDR3 runs 13 residues. The CDR3, as DNA: TGTGCCAGCAGTGTGACAGGGACCCTTAGAACTTTCTTT. It codes for CASSVTGTLRTFF.

The CDR3 loop is CSADNSGSLNNEQFF. For the CDR3, the DNA is TGCAGTGCGGACAATAGCGGGAGCCTAAACAATGAGCAGTTCTTC. This chain joins TRBV20-1 and TRBJ2-1, with 9 bases fitting TRBD2. With 6 bases clipped from V and 5 bases from J, the junction kept 11 bases outside the gene matches. This CDR3 has 15 residues. Germline CDR1 is DFQATT and CDR2 is SNEGSKA (reference sequence).

The chain recombines TRBV18 with TRBJ2-7; the D is unclear. Germline V gene lookup returns CDR1 KGHSH and CDR2 LQKENI. There are 13 residues in the CDR3. The ends were cut back, 6 bases at V and 6 bases at J, with 15 bases in the middle. In DNA form, the CDR3 reads TGTGCCAGCTCCCCCGGTCCCGTCTCCGAGCAGTACTTC. Residues: CASSPGPVSEQYF.

At least ten counts were recorded for this clone. The chain has TRBV30 and TRBJ2-2; 8 bases align to TRBD1. Trimming at V came to 1 base and at J to 7 bases, leaving 5 bases not matched to a gene. The CDR3 consists of 14 residues. The V gene's germline CDR1 is GTSNPN and CDR2 SVGIG (reference sequence). CDR3: CAWSGGQDVGELFF. CDR3 DNA sequence: TGTGCCTGGAGTGGGGGACAGGATGTCGGGGAGCTGTTTTTT.

Of note for this clone: An end of the junction does not agree with germline; a read error may underlie this. Written as DNA, the CDR3 is TGTTCCAGCAGTTTAGAGACAGGGAACAACTATGTCTACACCTTC. Translating it yields CSSSLETGNNYVYTF. This rearrangement joins TRBV28 to TRBJ1-2; 7 nucleotides agree with TRBD1. This CDR3 has 15 residues. Germline values: CDR1 MDHEN, CDR2 SYDVKM.

At least ten counts were recorded for this clone. The V call is TRBV7-6, the J call TRBJ2-7; D is undetermined. The CDR3 sequence is 14 residues long. V dropped 1 base and J dropped 4 bases, with 11 bases sitting between them. Looked up from germline, CDR1 is SGHVS and CDR2 is FNYEAQ. In DNA form, the CDR3 reads TGTGCCAGCAGCTTAGGAACACGTCCTTACGAGCAGTACTTC. The encoded protein is CASSLGTRPYEQYF.

The V call is TRBV20-1, the J call TRBJ2-7; TRBD1 or TRBD2 may be the D gene (7 bases each). CDR1 and CDR2 (germline): DFQATT, SNEGSKA (reference sequence). The CDR3 consists of 16 residues. V was trimmed by 0 bases and J by 6 bases, leaving 21 bases between them. CDR3 bases: TGCAGTGCTAGAGATTCGGGGAGGGGGCGACCTATCGAGCAGTACTTC. Its translation: CSARDSGRGRPIEQYF.

This clone showed up many times. The chain recombines TRBV11-1 with TRBJ2-2, with TRBD2 matching over 9 bases. Germline V CDR1 and CDR2: SGHAT, FQDESV (reference sequence). The CDR3 length is 18 residues. The junction had 15 bases not matched to a gene; V was cut back by 6 bases and J by 4 bases. CDR3 loop: CASSYQNVAGVRTGELFF. The DNA for the CDR3 is TGTGCCAGCAGTTATCAAAACGTAGCGGGAGTACGCACCGGGGAGCTGTTTTTT.

This clone appeared many times. The V call is TRBV24-1, the J call TRBJ2-1; D may be TRBD1 or TRBD2 (6 bases each). CDR1 and CDR2 (germline): KGHDR, SFDVKD. The ends were cut back, 1 base at V and 7 bases at J, with 28 bases in the middle. CDR3 size: 20 residues. The chain's CDR3 is CATSDFVNKEGGPQRNEQFF. The DNA of the CDR3 is TGTGCCACCAGTGATTTTGTTAATAAAGAGGGGGGCCCCCAACGTAATGAGCAGTTCTTC.

This clone has ten or more counts. Being one base from a much bigger clone, this may be a read error. In the same sample, other DNA sequences code for this CDR3. V gene TRBV5-1 combines with J gene TRBJ2-7, with D unclear. Trimming took off 5 bases at V and 6 bases at J, with 15 bases between the two ends. Germline lookup yields CDR1 SGHRS and CDR2 YFSETQ. The CDR3 length is 13 residues. In nucleotides, the CDR3 is TGCGCCAGCAGGGTCGGGCCGGACGGCGAGCAGTACTTC. This gives the protein CASRVGPDGEQYF.

This clone was seen many times. This chain connects TRBV19 to TRBJ2-1; D gene unclear. This CDR3 spans 17 amino acids. CDR1 is LNHDA, CDR2 SQIVND, per germline (reference sequence). Trimming shortened V by 3 bases and J by 4 bases, and 19 bases separated the two germline ends. CDR3 sequence reads: CASSIPHYDIQYNEQFF. CDR3 nucleotides: TGTGCCAGTAGTATCCCCCACTACGACATTCAGTACAATGAGCAGTTCTTC.

The table lists this clone with many counts. The chain employs TRBV20-1 and TRBJ2-7, with D unresolved. Looked up from germline, CDR1 is DFQATT and CDR2 is SNEGSKA (reference sequence). The V gene lost 6 bases and the J gene lost 2 bases, with 11 bases spanning the gap. The CDR3 length is 12 residues. In DNA form, the CDR3 reads TGCAGTGCCACCGTGTCTACCTACGAGCAGTACTTC. The encoded protein is CSATVSTYEQYF.

This clone was observed a few times. The V gene is TRBV11-2, the J gene TRBJ2-1; 9 positions match TRBD1. With 5 bases clipped from V and 7 bases from J, the junction kept 9 bases outside the gene matches. The germline CDR1 and CDR2 sequences are SGHAT and FQNNGV. This CDR3 is 15 amino acids long. The CDR3 DNA is TGTGCCAGCAGCCTCGGGACAGGGTTATTGAATGAGCAGTTCTTC. Protein: CASSLGTGLLNEQFF. Full variable domain (outside the CDR3, taken from reference TRBV11-2 and TRBJ2-1): EAGVAQSPRYKIIEKRQSVAFWCNPISGHATLYWYQQILGQGPKLLIQFQNNGVVDDSQLPKDRFSAERLKGVDSTLKIQPAKLEDSAVYLCASSLGTGLLNEQFFGPGTRLTVL.

This clone has at least ten counts. The chain has TRBV3-1 and TRBJ2-7, with 13 nucleotides matching TRBD2. V was clipped by 5 bases and J by 3 bases; unmatched bases: 1. The CDR3 totals 14 residues. Germline V gene lookup returns CDR1 LGHDT and CDR2 YNNKEL (reference sequence). The chain's CDR3 is CASSGLAGDYEQYF. The CDR3 nucleotides read TGTGCCAGCAGCGGACTAGCGGGGGACTACGAGCAGTACTTC.

The rearrangement joins TRBV20-1 to TRBJ2-2, with D uncertain. This CDR3 contains 15 residues. Germline CDR1 reads DFQATT; CDR2 reads SNEGSKA (reference sequence). The V gene lost 4 bases and the J gene lost 3 bases, with 15 bases spanning the gap. CDR3 loop: CSATPHKRHTGELFF. Written as DNA, the CDR3 is TGCAGTGCTACCCCCCACAAGCGACACACCGGGGAGCTGTTTTTT.

This clone has more than one count but fewer than ten. The rearrangement joins TRBV2 to TRBJ2-1; D possibly corresponds to TRBD1 (5 bases). The CDR3 contains 14 residues. The V and J ends lost 10 bases and 7 bases respectively, with 20 bases between them. From germline, CDR1 is SNHLY and CDR2 FYNNEI. The CDR3 here is CATRPGSSGNEQFF. In nucleotides, the CDR3 is TGTGCCACCCGTCCAGGGTCCTCCGGGAATGAGCAGTTCTTC.

Many counts were recorded for this clone. J is TRBJ2-1 and V is TRBV29-1, with 9 nucleotides matching TRBD1. J was trimmed by 0 bases and V by 8 bases; bases with no gene match: 20. From germline, CDR1 is SQVTM and CDR2 ANQGSEA. The CDR3 has 19 residues. The CDR3 is CSIVGVQGATSSSYNEQFF. The CDR3 DNA sequence: TGCAGCATTGTGGGGGTACAGGGGGCCACGTCAAGCTCCTACAATGAGCAGTTCTTC.

Points on this clone: An end of the junction does not agree with germline; a read error may underlie this. Other DNA sequences in this sample translate to the same CDR3. The chain couples TRBV11-1 to TRBJ2-1; the D gene is possibly TRBD2 (5 bases). This CDR3 is built from 12 residues. CDR1 is SGHAT, CDR2 FQDESV, per germline (reference sequence). CDR3 DNA: TGTGCCAACAGCTCTAGTCGGGGTGAGCAGTTCTTC. Protein product: CANSSSRGEQFF.

This clone was counted at least ten times. The chain employs TRBV20-1 and TRBJ2-5; 7 bases fit TRBD2. Losses at the gene ends were 5 bases for V and 2 bases for J; bases not matched to a gene: 5. The CDR3 is made up of 13 amino acids. CDR1 and CDR2 from the germline V gene are DFQATT and SNEGSKA (reference sequence). The CDR3: CSAGGLLQETQYF. The CDR3 nucleotides are TGCAGTGCTGGGGGACTACTACAAGAGACCCAGTACTTC.

The table lists this clone with many counts. The chain is built from TRBV6-1 and TRBJ2-2; D might be TRBD2 (6 bases). This CDR3 spans 15 amino acids. Germline V gene lookup returns CDR1 MNHNS and CDR2 SASEGT. V lost 8 bases and J 3 bases, leaving 16 bases between the germline ends. CDR3 residues: CASLEGRDHTGELFF. DNA for the CDR3: TGTGCCAGCCTGGAGGGGCGGGACCACACCGGGGAGCTGTTTTTT.

This clone was observed at least ten times. The chain has TRBV28 and TRBJ1-1, with TRBD1 as a possible D gene (6 bases). The germline V gene has CDR1 MDHEN and CDR2 SYDVKM. The CDR3 length is 14 residues. V was shortened by 3 bases and J by 4 bases, with 12 bases between the two germline ends. The CDR3 bases are TGTGCCAGCAGTTTGTCCGGGGGCAGCACTGAAGCTTTCTTT. Translation: CASSLSGGSTEAFF.

This chain joins TRBV20-1 and TRBJ1-2; 10 nucleotides line up with TRBD1. The CDR3 loop spans 14 amino acids. CDR1 and CDR2 from the germline V gene are DFQATT and SNEGSKA (reference sequence). The V and J ends lost 4 bases and 2 bases, in that order; junction bases with no gene match: 4. The CDR3 DNA reads as TGCAGTGCTATGGGGACAGGGGACAACTATGGCTACACCTTC. It codes for CSAMGTGDNYGYTF.

V is TRBV5-1 and J is TRBJ1-5, with D uncertain. The CDR3 sequence is 13 residues long. Trimming shortened V by 2 bases and J by 8 bases, and 11 bases separated the two germline ends. CDR1 is SGHRS, CDR2 YFSETQ, per germline. Here the CDR3 DNA reads TGCGCCAGCAGCTTCGCCCCCACGGAGCCCCAGCATTTT. Amino acids: CASSFAPTEPQHF.

This clone has more than one count but fewer than ten. The rearrangement links TRBV4-2 to TRBJ2-2, with TRBD2 identical over 13 bases. Looked up from germline, CDR1 is LGHNA and CDR2 is YNFKEQ. V trimming: 5 bases; J trimming: 9 bases; junction bases outside the gene matches: 12. The CDR3 covers 17 residues. The CDR3 spells CASSDSVLAGGSRELFF. CDR3 nucleotide sequence: TGTGCCAGCAGCGATTCAGTACTAGCGGGGGGGAGTCGGGAGCTGTTTTTT.

This sequence joins TRBV11-2 and TRBJ2-2; 11 bases fit TRBD1. J was trimmed by 7 bases and V by 4 bases; bases with no gene match: 5. The germline gives CDR1 SGHAT, CDR2 FQNNGV. CDR3 length equals 15 residues. The CDR3 loop is CASSSPGQGVGELFF. DNA for the CDR3: TGTGCCAGCAGCTCCCCGGGACAGGGGGTCGGGGAGCTGTTTTTT.

Only a few counts were recorded for this clone. The rearrangement links TRBV27 to TRBJ2-1; TRBD1 agrees at 10 bases. The V gene end was trimmed by 7 bases and the J gene end by 7 bases; junction bases not matched to a gene: 10. Germline lookup yields CDR1 MNHEY and CDR2 SMNVEV (reference sequence). The CDR3 sequence is 15 residues long. The CDR3 DNA reads TGTGCCAGCATTGACCGGGACAGGGGCCTTAATGAGCAGTTCTTC. Protein sequence: CASIDRDRGLNEQFF.

The V call is TRBV4-2, the J call TRBJ1-5, with 11 bases aligning to TRBD1. The germline CDR1 and CDR2 sequences are LGHNA and YNFKEQ. CDR3 length: 19 residues. With 0 bases clipped from V and 4 bases from J, the junction kept 11 bases outside the gene matches. CDR3 sequence reads: CASSQDLVVRDRGNQPQHF. Written as DNA, the CDR3 is TGTGCCAGCAGCCAAGATCTGGTCGTGAGGGACAGGGGGAATCAGCCCCAGCATTTT.

There are many counts of this clone. The rearrangement links TRBV20-1 to TRBJ2-5, with TRBD2 matching over 10 bases. J was trimmed by 5 bases and V by 0 bases; bases with no gene match: 12. The CDR3 consists of 17 residues. Germline CDR1 reads DFQATT; CDR2 reads SNEGSKA (reference sequence). CDR3 amino acids: CSARDLSGRAAGETQYF. DNA for the CDR3: TGCAGTGCTAGAGACTTGAGCGGGAGGGCCGCCGGGGAGACCCAGTACTTC.

This clone was observed at least ten times. V usage is TRBV24-1 and J usage is TRBJ1-2; D might be TRBD1 (6 bases). Trimming removed 6 bases at V and 4 bases at J, with 14 bases between. The CDR3 has 14 amino acids. Per germline, CDR1 KGHDR and CDR2 SFDVKD. The CDR3 sequence: CATSSGRGFYGYTF. The CDR3 nucleotides are TGTGCCACCAGTTCGGGCAGGGGCTTCTATGGCTACACCTTC.